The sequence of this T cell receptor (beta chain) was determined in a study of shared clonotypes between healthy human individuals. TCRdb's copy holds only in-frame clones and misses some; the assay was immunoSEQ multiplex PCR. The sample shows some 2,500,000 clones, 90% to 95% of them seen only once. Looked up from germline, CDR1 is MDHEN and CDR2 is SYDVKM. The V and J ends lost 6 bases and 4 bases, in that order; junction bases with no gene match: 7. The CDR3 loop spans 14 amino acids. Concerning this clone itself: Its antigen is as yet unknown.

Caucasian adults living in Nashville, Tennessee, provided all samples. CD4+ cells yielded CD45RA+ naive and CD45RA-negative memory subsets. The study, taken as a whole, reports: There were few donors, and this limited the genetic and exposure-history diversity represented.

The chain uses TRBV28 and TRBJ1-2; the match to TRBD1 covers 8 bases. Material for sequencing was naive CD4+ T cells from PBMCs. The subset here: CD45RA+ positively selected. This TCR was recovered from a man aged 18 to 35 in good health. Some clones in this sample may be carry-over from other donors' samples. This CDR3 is CASSRLDRGYGYTF. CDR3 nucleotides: TGTGCCAGCAGCCGCCTTGACAGGGGCTATGGCTACACCTTC.